The 22 T cell receptor beta chains presented below share a single source sample, sequenced in a study of early T cells in non-severe SARS-CoV-2 infection. TCRdb reprocessed the 5' RACE reads with MiXCR, giving one entry per CDR3 protein. The sample shows about 94,000 distinct CDR3 sequences, approximately 13% of them seen only once. The sequenced sample was whole blood. Source of these receptors: an adult who was a healthcare worker with PCR-confirmed SARS-CoV-2 infection or an uninfected control (not recorded which).

This rearrangement joins TRBV29-1 to TRBJ1-4; no reliable D call. The CDR3 has 13 residues. V was pared by 2 bases and J by 5 bases, with 9 bases between. From germline, CDR1 is SQVTM and CDR2 ANQGSEA. Here the CDR3 DNA reads TGCAGCGTTGAACCAAACAAAAATGAAAAACTGTTTTTT. This encodes CSVEPNKNEKLFF.

This clonotype was observed many times. The rearrangement uses TRBV5-1 and TRBJ2-2; D not certain. Germline-derived CDR1 and CDR2 are SGHRS and YFSETQ. Trimming cost V 1 base and J 4 bases, with 8 bases left between them. This CDR3 spans 14 amino acids. The CDR3 spells CASSLRQLTGELFF. For the CDR3, the DNA is TGCGCCAGCAGCTTGCGGCAGCTCACCGGGGAGCTGTTTTTT.

The chain uses TRBV7-9 and TRBJ1-2, with TRBD1 identical over 7 bases. The germline CDR1 and CDR2 sequences are SEHNR and FQNEAQ (reference sequence). Losses at the gene ends were 5 bases for V and 8 bases for J; bases not matched to a gene: 8. This CDR3 comprises 13 residues. The CDR3 reads CASSGTGAMGYTF. DNA for the CDR3: TGTGCCAGCAGCGGTACAGGGGCTATGGGCTACACCTTC.

The chain recombines TRBV4-1 with TRBJ2-1, with TRBD2 identical over 7 bases. There are 16 residues in the CDR3. With V trimmed by 1 base and J by 2 bases, 5 bases remained unmatched. Germline V lookup: CDR1 MGHRA, CDR2 YSYEKL. CDR3 sequence (DNA): TGCGCCAGCAGCCAAGTCTCGAGCGGGGCCTACAATGAGCAGTTCTTC. Translation: CASSQVSSGAYNEQFF.

The rearrangement uses TRBV28 and TRBJ2-7, with TRBD1 matching 9 bases. CDR3 size: 11 residues. Germline V gives CDR1 MDHEN, CDR2 SYDVKM. The V gene end was trimmed by 6 bases and the J gene end by 6 bases; junction bases not matched to a gene: 0. The CDR3 is CASRGQGEQYF. In nucleotides, the CDR3 is TGTGCCAGCAGGGGACAGGGCGAGCAGTACTTC. The variable domain in full, with the rest retrieved from reference TRBV28 and TRBJ2-7, is DVKVTQSSRYLVKRTGEKVFLECVQDMDHENMFWYRQDPGLGLRLIYFSYDVKMKEKGDIPEGYSVSREKKERFSLILESASTNQTSMYLCASRGQGEQYFGPGTRLTVT.

The CDR3: CASSSSGGAMKTQYF. For the CDR3, the DNA is TGTGCCAGCAGTTCTAGCGGGGGGGCGATGAAGACCCAGTACTTC. The rearrangement uses TRBV6-2 or TRBV6-3 and TRBJ2-5, with 12 positions matching TRBD2. Germline values: CDR1 MNHEY, CDR2 SVGEGT. This CDR3 contains 15 residues. Losses at the gene ends were 4 bases for V and 6 bases for J; bases not matched to a gene: 6.

This clonotype has a handful of counts. The J gene is TRBJ1-1, the V gene TRBV20-1; D uncertain. Germline CDR1 and CDR2: DFQATT and SNEGSKA (reference sequence). This CDR3 region has 13 residues. The V end lost 3 bases, the J end lost 0 bases, and 8 bases lay between the germline ends. CDR3 nucleotides: TGCAGTGCTAGGGACCCATTGAACACTGAAGCTTTCTTT. Encoded protein: CSARDPLNTEAFF.

The sample holds many counts of this clonotype. V is TRBV20-1 and J is TRBJ2-4; 7 bases match TRBD1. CDR1 is DFQATT and CDR2 is SNEGSKA in the germline V gene (reference sequence). The junction had 7 bases not matched to a gene; V was cut back by 0 bases and J by 8 bases. The CDR3 is made up of 14 amino acids. The CDR3 DNA is TGCAGTGCTAGAGAAATGGGGCAGGGGGACATTCAGTACTTC. It codes for CSAREMGQGDIQYF.

This clonotype was found many times. The chain has TRBV11-2 and TRBJ2-7; D may be TRBD1 (6 bases). Germline V gene data show CDR1 as SGHAT and CDR2 as FQNNGV. V gave up 6 bases and J gave up 2 bases, with 17 bases separating them. The CDR3 spans 15 residues. CDR3 amino acids: CASRGLTGNPYEQYF. CDR3 nucleotides: TGTGCCAGCAGGGGCCTGACAGGTAACCCCTACGAGCAGTACTTC.

The chain has TRBV29-1 and TRBJ1-1; weak D call: TRBD1 (6 bases). Trimming removed 7 bases at V and 1 base at J, with 10 bases between. The V gene's germline CDR1 is SQVTM and CDR2 ANQGSEA. This CDR3 has 12 residues. The CDR3 here is CSGQARNTEAFF. In nucleotides, the CDR3 is TGCAGCGGACAGGCCCGGAACACTGAAGCTTTCTTT. Full variable domain (outside the CDR3, taken from reference TRBV29-1 and TRBJ1-1): SAVISQKPSRDICQRGTSLTIQCQVDSQVTMMFWYRQQPGQSLTLIATANQGSEATYESGFVIDKFPISRPNLTFSTLTVSNMSPEDSSIYLCSGQARNTEAFFGQGTRLTVV.

In its sample, this clonotype was seen many times. The V call is TRBV20-1, the J call TRBJ1-2; D gene unclear. V lost 1 base, J lost 2 bases, and 8 bases lay in between. Per germline, CDR1 DFQATT and CDR2 SNEGSKA (reference sequence). This CDR3 comprises 13 residues. CDR3: CSARVGQNYGYTF. CDR3 sequence (DNA): TGCAGTGCTAGAGTTGGTCAGAACTATGGCTACACCTTC.

The V call is TRBV28, the J call TRBJ2-5; D gene ambiguous. Trimming left V 3 bases short and J 1 base short, with 3 bases between. Germline V gives CDR1 MDHEN, CDR2 SYDVKM. This CDR3 has 12 amino acids. The DNA for the CDR3 is TGTGCCAGCAGTTTCCCCCAAGAGACCCAGTACTTC. Amino acid sequence: CASSFPQETQYF.

This clonotype turned up a few times. The chain couples TRBV18 to TRBJ2-1; 9 bases agree with TRBD1. Germline-derived CDR1 and CDR2 are KGHSH and LQKENI. J was trimmed by 6 bases and V by 3 bases; bases with no gene match: 3. CDR3 size: 14 residues. The CDR3 DNA reads TGTGCCAGCTCACCTTGGGACAGGGTCAATGAGCAGTTCTTC. Translated, it gives CASSPWDRVNEQFF.

This clonotype was detected ten times or more. V is TRBV28 and J is TRBJ2-2; D may be TRBD2 (5 bases). Germline V gives CDR1 MDHEN, CDR2 SYDVKM. The CDR3 has 13 amino acids. Trimming shortened V by 2 bases and J by 6 bases, and 7 bases separated the two germline ends. For the CDR3, the DNA is TGTGCCAGCAGTTTAGGGGAGCCCGGGGAGCTGTTTTTT. Residues: CASSLGEPGELFF.

The chain combines TRBV20-1 with TRBJ1-1; possible D gene TRBD1, 6 bases. CDR3 size: 13 residues. Trimming stripped 3 bases from V and 2 bases from J, with 10 bases between. Looked up from germline, CDR1 is DFQATT and CDR2 is SNEGSKA (reference sequence). CDR3: CSARLGTNTEAFF. As DNA, the CDR3 is TGCAGTGCTAGGCTTGGGACAAACACTGAAGCTTTCTTT.

This clonotype was observed a few times. J is TRBJ2-6 and V is TRBV9; 7 bases agree with TRBD2. Trimming took 7 bases from V and 0 from J; bases not matched to a gene: 1. Germline V gives CDR1 SGDLS, CDR2 YYNGEE. The CDR3 runs to 14 residues. The CDR3 protein is CASGRVSGANVLTF. CDR3 bases: TGTGCCAGCGGGAGGGTCTCTGGGGCCAACGTCCTGACTTTC.

This clonotype was counted many times. The rearrangement links TRBV2 to TRBJ1-3, with 8 bases aligning to TRBD1. The CDR3 has 16 amino acids. Germline CDR1 reads SNHLY; CDR2 reads FYNNEI. Trimming removed 6 bases from V and 2 bases from J; junction bases left unmatched: 9. The DNA for the CDR3 is TGTGCCAGCAGGCGTCCCCGGACAGGGACTGGAAACACCATATATTTT. Translated, it gives CASRRPRTGTGNTIYF. Drawing the rest from reference TRBV2 and TRBJ1-3, the complete variable domain is EPEVTQTPSHQVTQMGQEVILRCVPISNHLYFYWYRQILGQKVEFLVSFYNNEISEKSEIFDDQFSVERPDGSNFTLKIRSTKLEDSAMYFCASRRPRTGTGNTIYFGEGSWLTVV.

CDR3 DNA: TGTGCCAGCAGTAAAATCACAGATACGCAGTATTTT. Protein sequence: CASSKITDTQYF. The chain is built from TRBV2 and TRBJ2-3; D is uncertain. Trimming removed 5 bases from V and 2 bases from J, with 5 bases in between. The CDR3 spans 12 residues. Germline loops: CDR1 SNHLY, CDR2 FYNNEI.

This chain links TRBV7-9 with TRBJ2-6; D is undetermined. CDR3 length: 16 residues. Germline V lookup: CDR1 SEHNR, CDR2 FQNEAQ (reference sequence). V was shortened by 4 bases and J by 2 bases, with 12 bases between the two germline ends. The CDR3 DNA follows: TGTGCCAGCAGCTCCCAACAGTGGGCTGGGGCCAACGTCCTGACTTTC. This encodes CASSSQQWAGANVLTF.

V is TRBV14 and J is TRBJ2-7; TRBD1 might be the D (5 bases). This CDR3 spans 13 amino acids. Germline CDR1 and CDR2: SGHDN and FVKESK. V was cut by 3 bases and J by 0 bases, with 6 bases left in between. The CDR3, as DNA: TGTGCCAGCAGCCATGACAGCTCCTACGAGCAGTACTTC. It translates to CASSHDSSYEQYF.

CDR3 residues: CASGGQPYQETQYF. In DNA, the CDR3 is TGTGCCAGCGGGGGACAGCCGTACCAAGAGACCCAGTACTTC. The V call is TRBV12-3 or TRBV12-4, the J call TRBJ2-5, with TRBD1 matching over 7 bases. V lost 8 bases and J lost 0; bases outside the gene matches: 6. The CDR3 consists of 14 residues.

The genes are TRBV5-1 and TRBJ2-1; TRBD1 matches at 9 bases. Germline V lookup: CDR1 SGHRS, CDR2 YFSETQ. J was trimmed by 4 bases and V by 7 bases; bases with no gene match: 6. CDR3 size: 14 residues. Here the CDR3 DNA reads TGCGCCAGCCAACCCGGGACAGGGTACAATGAGCAGTTCTTC. Translating it yields CASQPGTGYNEQFF.